The source of this T cell receptor (beta chain) is a study of T cells in Graves' hyperthyroidism and ophthalmopathy. Looking at the study overall: Peripheral blood collection took place at initial diagnosis, before any treatment. Overall study results and limits: In simple terms, a model built on 13 V-J features told ophthalmopathy apart from stable hyperthyroidism. Within blood appeared most thyroid clonotypes that had expanded above 0.001.

Points on this clonotype: No antigen is known for it.

Fresh peripheral blood, approximately 9.1 ml, was the source of the PBMCs. This CDR3 is 14 amino acids long. V lost 6 bases and J lost 1, with 12 bases in between. Looked up from germline, CDR1 is DFQATT and CDR2 is SNEGSKA (reference sequence). RNA transcripts yielded amplified TCR beta CDR3 regions. Carried out on the TCR CDR3, a first-round RT-PCR used the HTBI primer set. TCRdb called the multiplex PCR reads again in MiXCR, with one record for every CDR3 protein. The sample yields 380,000 or so distinct CDR3 sequences, around 13% seen once. The sample taken for sequencing was blood. The clonotype was recovered from a woman aged 25-40 years with Graves' hyperthyroidism. The chain employs TRBV20-1 and TRBJ2-2, with D perhaps TRBD1 (6 bases). The CDR3 sequence: CSAPGQRNTGELFF. Here the CDR3 DNA reads TGCAGTGCCCCGGGACAACGGAACACCGGGGAGCTGTTTTTT.